This section outlines one T cell receptor (beta chain) sequence together with its context. The data belong to a study of T-cell memory formation after mild COVID-19. The CDR3 loop spans 16 amino acids. Looked up from germline, CDR1 is SGHNT and CDR2 is YYREEE (reference sequence). Trimming at V came to 1 base and at J to 4 bases, leaving 10 bases not matched to a gene. Constant-segment-primed 5'RACE gave TCR alpha and TCR beta cDNA libraries with sample barcodes and UMIs. In TCRdb, the 5' RACE reads were re-called with MiXCR into one record per CDR3 protein. The sample includes 400,000 to 450,000 distinct CDR3 sequences, under 20% of them seen just once.

The receptor's source is a man aged 18-30 years who had mild COVID-19 (a few samples of this study predate the infection). Cell type and time point are not known. Sequencing input: PBMCs or a T cell subset sorted from them (not recorded which). The chain has TRBV5-4 and TRBJ2-5; 7 bases line up with TRBD1. The CDR3 DNA reads as TGTGCCAGCAGCTTGTGGTCGACAGGGTGGAGAGAGACCCAGTACTTC. Translated, it gives CASSLWSTGWRETQYF.